A single sample gave rise to the 13 T cell receptor beta chains below, sequenced in a study of tumor and adjacent non-tumor tissue in lung cancer. A modified ARM-PCR protocol with three rounds of nested PCR amplified TCRbeta. MiXCR, applied by TCRdb to the multiplex PCR reads, yields one record per CDR3 protein. The sample holds 70,000 to 80,000 distinct CDR3 sequences; roughly 72% are singletons and the top ten take approximately 9.5%. This sample's RNA came from whole unsorted tissue. Sequencing used lung tumor tissue. The receptors stem from a woman in her 40s with non-small cell lung cancer.

The V gene is TRBV11-3, the J gene TRBJ2-1; a weak D match, TRBD2 (5 bases). Per germline, CDR1 SGHNT and CDR2 YENEEA. The length of the CDR3 is 15 residues. In DNA, the CDR3 is TGTACAAGCAGCTCCCGTCCCGGGGAGTACAATGAGCAGTTCTTC. This gives the protein CTSSSRPGEYNEQFF. The whole variable domain, filled in from reference TRBV11-3 and TRBJ2-1, reads EAGVVQSPRYKIIEKKQPVAFWCNPISGHNTLYWYLQNLGQGPELLIRYENEEAVDDSQLPKDRFSAERLKGVDSTLKIQPAELGDSAVYLCTSSSRPGEYNEQFFGPGTRLTVL.

The chain has TRBV20-1 and TRBJ1-6; TRBD1 matches at 9 bases. Germline CDR1 is DFQATT and CDR2 is SNEGSKA (reference sequence). The CDR3 extends over 14 amino acids. The ends lost 5 bases at V and 11 bases at J; junction bases unmatched: 10. DNA of the CDR3: TGCAGTGCTTGGCCACAGGGGGCGGCTCCACCCCTCCACTTT. It specifies CSAWPQGAAPPLHF.

This chain connects TRBV11-3 to TRBJ2-5; no clear D. The V gene's germline CDR1 is SGHNT and CDR2 YENEEA. The CDR3 totals 15 residues. With 0 bases removed from V and 5 bases from J, the gap between germline ends came to 13 bases. CDR3 nucleotide sequence: TGTGCCAGCAGCTTAGAACGATCCCGCTGGGAGACCCAGTACTTC. This sequence encodes CASSLERSRWETQYF. Complete variable domain (other parts from reference TRBV11-3 and TRBJ2-5): EAGVVQSPRYKIIEKKQPVAFWCNPISGHNTLYWYLQNLGQGPELLIRYENEEAVDDSQLPKDRFSAERLKGVDSTLKIQPAELGDSAVYLCASSLERSRWETQYFGPGTRLLVL.

Points on this clonotype: Compared with germline, one end of the junction differs, possibly owing to a read error. The gene calls are TRBV6-5 and TRBJ1-5, with TRBD1 identical over 7 bases. The germline CDR1 and CDR2 sequences are MNHEY and SVGAGI. This CDR3 has 17 amino acids. CDR3: CASRRTGSGNGNQPQHF. The CDR3 DNA reads TGTGCCAGCAGGCGGACAGGTTCTGGGAATGGCAATCAGCCCCAACATTTT.

With regard to this clonotype: The junction departs from the called germline gene at one end, perhaps through a read error. The chain uses TRBV7-8 and TRBJ2-7; D might be TRBD2 (5 bases). The CDR3 loop spans 14 amino acids. The germline CDR1 and CDR2 sequences are SGHVS and FQNEAQ. CDR3 bases: TGTGCCAACAGCTTAGACGGGCGGGCCTACGAGCAGTACTTC. It translates to CANSLDGRAYEQYF.

V gene TRBV6-5 combines with J gene TRBJ2-3; D is unresolved. The CDR3 is 15 residues long. The V and J ends lost 2 bases and 5 bases respectively, with 14 bases between them. Germline-derived CDR1 and CDR2 are MNHEY and SVGAGI. The CDR3 DNA follows: TGTGCCAGCAGTTACCGGCCGGACGCAGAAGATACGCAGTATTTT. It specifies CASSYRPDAEDTQYF.

Note on this clonotype: A much more abundant neighbour one base away suggests this may be a read error. The chain recombines TRBV30 with TRBJ2-3; the D gene is possibly TRBD1 (5 bases). The CDR3 consists of 13 residues. CDR1 GTSNPN and CDR2 SVGIG come from the germline V gene (reference sequence). CDR3 loop: CAWSVPGADTQFF. For the CDR3, the DNA is TGTGCCTGGAGTGTACCTGGGGCAGATACGCAGTTTTTT.

This sequence joins TRBV28 and TRBJ2-5; D possibly corresponds to TRBD2 (6 bases). The V and J ends lost 7 bases and 5 bases respectively, with 23 bases between them. Looked up from germline, CDR1 is MDHEN and CDR2 is SYDVKM. The CDR3 sequence is 16 residues long. CDR3 DNA sequence: TGTGCCAGCAATGCTCTTGGGGGGTCGGATTTGGAGACCCAGTACTTC. Its protein is CASNALGGSDLETQYF.

This clonotype showed up just once. No conserved phenylalanine or tryptophan ends this CDR3, so it is likely a read error. The chain recombines TRBV11-2 with TRBJ1-1; no firm D call. Germline V gene lookup returns CDR1 SGHAT and CDR2 FQNNGV. The CDR3 is made up of 15 amino acids. The CDR3 nucleotides read TGTGCCAACAGCTTAGTATCAGGACCGACCACTGAAGCTTTCCTT. Amino acids: CANSLVSGPTTEAFL.

Written as DNA, the CDR3 is TGCGCCAGCAGCTTGGGATCGTGGACAGCTACCTACGAGCAGTACTTC. Translating it yields CASSLGSWTATYEQYF. The chain links TRBV5-1 to TRBJ2-7; D may be TRBD1 (6 bases). Germline assignment: CDR1 SGHRS and CDR2 YFSETQ. The CDR3 covers 16 residues. Trimming removed 0 bases from V and 2 bases from J, with 15 bases in between.

This rearrangement joins TRBV14 to TRBJ1-1; D is perhaps TRBD1 (5 bases). From germline, CDR1 is SGHDN and CDR2 FVKESK. Trimming left V 7 bases short and J 0 bases short, with 15 bases between. CDR3 size: 15 residues. CDR3 coding DNA: TGTGCCAGCAACCGGGGACCCGGAATGAACACTGAAGCTTTCTTT. As protein: CASNRGPGMNTEAFF. The full variable domain, in which reference TRBV14 and TRBJ1-1 provide the parts outside the CDR3, is EAGVTQFPSHSVIEKGQTVTLRCDPISGHDNLYWYRRVMGKEIKFLLHFVKESKQDESGMPNNRFLAERTGGTYSTLKVQPAELEDSGVYFCASNRGPGMNTEAFFGQGTRLTVV.

In the case of this clonotype: A much more abundant neighbour one base away suggests this may be a read error. CDR3 region: CSASSSSGKANEQFF. The CDR3 nucleotides read TGCAGTGCTTCCAGCTCTAGCGGGAAGGCCAATGAGCAGTTCTTC. The rearrangement links TRBV20-1 to TRBJ2-1, with 9 nucleotides matching TRBD2. The CDR3 has 15 amino acids. V lost 5 bases and J lost 6; bases outside the gene matches: 11. Germline-derived CDR1 and CDR2 are DFQATT and SNEGSKA (reference sequence).

Ten or more counts support this clonotype. V gene TRBV30 combines with J gene TRBJ1-5; D gene uncertain. The ends were cut back, 1 base at V and 5 bases at J, with 9 bases in the middle. CDR3 length: 13 residues. Germline CDR1 and CDR2: GTSNPN and SVGIG (reference sequence). The CDR3 nucleotides are TGTGCCTGGAGTGGGGGTAAAGATCAGCCCCAGCATTTT. It specifies CAWSGGKDQPQHF.